The clone carrying this T cell receptor (beta chain) has more than one count but fewer than ten. The data are from a study of T-cell reconstitution after alpha-beta-depleted transplantation in children. Unique molecular identifiers featured in how the TCRbeta library was prepared. TCRdb reanalysed the PCR reads using MiXCR and keeps one entry per CDR3 protein. The sample lists some 830,000 distinct CDR3 sequences; under 20% were seen once. The specimen was PBMCs, mostly from graft donor cells, collected 360 days after TCRalphabeta/CD19-depleted stem cell transplant. The sequence derives from a male patient aged 10-17 years who had a stem cell transplant for acute lymphoblastic leukemia, so the T cells may come from the graft donor.

CDR3 sequence reads: CASSQGFRTSYEQYF. In nucleotides, the CDR3 is TGCGCCAGCAGCCAAGGATTCAGGACGTCCTACGAGCAGTACTTC. The V call is TRBV4-1, the J call TRBJ2-7; D is undetermined. There are 15 residues in the CDR3. From germline, CDR1 is MGHRA and CDR2 YSYEKL. The germline V and J ends were trimmed by 1 base and 1 base, with 11 bases remaining between them.